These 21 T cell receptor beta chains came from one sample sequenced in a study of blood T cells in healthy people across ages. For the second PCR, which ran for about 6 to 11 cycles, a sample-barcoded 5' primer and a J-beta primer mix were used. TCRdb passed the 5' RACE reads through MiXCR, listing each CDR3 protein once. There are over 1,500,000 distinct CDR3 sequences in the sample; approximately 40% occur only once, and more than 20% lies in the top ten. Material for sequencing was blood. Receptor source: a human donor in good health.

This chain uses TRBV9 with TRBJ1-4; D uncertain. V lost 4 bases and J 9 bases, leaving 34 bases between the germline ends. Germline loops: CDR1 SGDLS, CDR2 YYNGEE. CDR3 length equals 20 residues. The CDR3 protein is CASSPPSAGIERAAVQKLFF. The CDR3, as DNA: TGTGCCAGCAGCCCCCCCTCGGCAGGAATCGAGAGAGCAGCGGTCCAAAAACTGTTTTTT. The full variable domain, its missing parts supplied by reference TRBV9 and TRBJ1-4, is DSGVTQTPKHLITATGQRVTLRCSPRSGDLSVYWYQQSLDQGLQFLIQYYNGEERAKGNILERFSAQQFPDLHSELNLSSLELGDSALYFCASSPPSAGIERAAVQKLFFGSGTQLSVL.

CDR3 nucleotides: TGTGCCAGCAGTTCGGGACCGCTGAACACCGGGGAGCTGTTTTTT. Its protein product is CASSSGPLNTGELFF. The rearrangement links TRBV28 to TRBJ2-2; D is possibly TRBD1 or TRBD2 (5 bases each). V gave up 4 bases and J gave up 1 base, with 10 bases separating them. This CDR3 contains 15 residues. Looked up from germline, CDR1 is MDHEN and CDR2 is SYDVKM. Complete variable domain (other parts from reference TRBV28 and TRBJ2-2): DVKVTQSSRYLVKRTGEKVFLECVQDMDHENMFWYRQDPGLGLRLIYFSYDVKMKEKGDIPEGYSVSREKKERFSLILESASTNQTSMYLCASSSGPLNTGELFFGEGSRLTVL.

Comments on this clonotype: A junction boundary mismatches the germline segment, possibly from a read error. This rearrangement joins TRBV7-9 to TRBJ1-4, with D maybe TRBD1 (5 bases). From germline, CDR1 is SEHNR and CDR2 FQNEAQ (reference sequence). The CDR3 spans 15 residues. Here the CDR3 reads CASSLQGFGNEILFF. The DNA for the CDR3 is TGTGCCAGCAGCTTACAGGGCTTCGGTAATGAAATACTGTTTTTT.

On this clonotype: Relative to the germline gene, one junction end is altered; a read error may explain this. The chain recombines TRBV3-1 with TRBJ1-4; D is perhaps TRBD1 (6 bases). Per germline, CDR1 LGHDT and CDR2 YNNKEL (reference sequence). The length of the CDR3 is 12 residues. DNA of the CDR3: TGTGCCAACAGCCTACAGGGATTACAGACGTTTTTT. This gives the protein CANSLQGLQTFF. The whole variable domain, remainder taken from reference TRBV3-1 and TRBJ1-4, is DTAVSQTPKYLVTQMGNDKSIKCEQNLGHDTMYWYKQDSKKFLKIMFSYNNKELIINETVPNRFSPKSPDKAHLNLHINSLELGDSAVYFCANSLQGLQTFFGSGTQLSVL.

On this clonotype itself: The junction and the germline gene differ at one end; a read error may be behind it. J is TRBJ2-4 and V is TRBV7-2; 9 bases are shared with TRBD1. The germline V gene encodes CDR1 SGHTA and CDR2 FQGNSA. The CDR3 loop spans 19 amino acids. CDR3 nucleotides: TGTGCCAGCAACTTAAGTGGCGGACAGGGGTTTTATGGCAAAAACATTCAGTACTTC. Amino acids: CASNLSGGQGFYGKNIQYF.

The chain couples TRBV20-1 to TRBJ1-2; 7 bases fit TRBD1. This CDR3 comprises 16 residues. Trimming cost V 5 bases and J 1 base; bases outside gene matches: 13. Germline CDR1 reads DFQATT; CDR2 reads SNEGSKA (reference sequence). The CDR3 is CSAPPTTGISNYGYTF. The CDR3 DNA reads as TGCAGTGCTCCCCCAACGACAGGGATCAGTAACTATGGCTACACCTTC.

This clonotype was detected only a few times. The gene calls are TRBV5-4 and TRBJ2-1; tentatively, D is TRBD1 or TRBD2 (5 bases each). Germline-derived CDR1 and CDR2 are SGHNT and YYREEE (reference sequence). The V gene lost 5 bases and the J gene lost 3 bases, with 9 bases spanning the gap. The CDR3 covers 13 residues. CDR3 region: CASRWDLYNEQFF. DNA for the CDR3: TGTGCCAGCAGGTGGGACCTCTACAATGAGCAGTTCTTC.

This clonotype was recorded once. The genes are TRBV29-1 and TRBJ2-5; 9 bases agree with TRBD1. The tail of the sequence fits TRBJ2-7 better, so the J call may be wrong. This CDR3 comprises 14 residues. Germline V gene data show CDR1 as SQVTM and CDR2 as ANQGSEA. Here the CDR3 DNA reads TGCAGCGCTATTACCGGGACAGGGAAAAACGAGCAGTACTTC. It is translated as CSAITGTGKNEQYF.

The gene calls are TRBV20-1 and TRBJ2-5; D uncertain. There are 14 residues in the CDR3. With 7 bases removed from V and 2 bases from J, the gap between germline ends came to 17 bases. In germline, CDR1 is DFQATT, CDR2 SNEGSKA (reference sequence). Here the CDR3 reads CSEPPRRGQETQYF. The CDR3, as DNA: TGCAGTGAGCCCCCGAGGAGAGGTCAAGAGACCCAGTACTTC.

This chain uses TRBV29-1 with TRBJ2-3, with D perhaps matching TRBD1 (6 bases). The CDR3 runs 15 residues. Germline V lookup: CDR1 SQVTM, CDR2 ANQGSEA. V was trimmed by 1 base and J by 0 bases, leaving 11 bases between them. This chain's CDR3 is CSVEGGTTSTDTQYF. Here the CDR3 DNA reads TGCAGCGTTGAAGGTGGGACAACTAGCACAGATACGCAGTATTTT.

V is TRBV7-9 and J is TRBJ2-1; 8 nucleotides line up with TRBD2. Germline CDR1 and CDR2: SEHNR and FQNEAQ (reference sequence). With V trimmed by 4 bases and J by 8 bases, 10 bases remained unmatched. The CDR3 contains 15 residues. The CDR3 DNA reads TGTGCCAGCAGCTCCCCCGGGGGGGCCCTTCATGAGCAGTTCTTC. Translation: CASSSPGGALHEQFF.

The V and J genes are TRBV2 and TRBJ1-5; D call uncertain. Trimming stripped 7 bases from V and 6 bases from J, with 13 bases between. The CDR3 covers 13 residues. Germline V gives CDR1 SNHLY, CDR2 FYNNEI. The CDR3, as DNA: TGTGCCAGCAATATCGAAGGGAGTCAGCCCCAGCATTTT. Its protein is CASNIEGSQPQHF.

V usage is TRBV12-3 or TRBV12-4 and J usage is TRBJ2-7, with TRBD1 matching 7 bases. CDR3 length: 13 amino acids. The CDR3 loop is CADLIQGSYEQYF. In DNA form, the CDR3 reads TGTGCAGACCTGATACAGGGGAGCTACGAGCAGTACTTC.

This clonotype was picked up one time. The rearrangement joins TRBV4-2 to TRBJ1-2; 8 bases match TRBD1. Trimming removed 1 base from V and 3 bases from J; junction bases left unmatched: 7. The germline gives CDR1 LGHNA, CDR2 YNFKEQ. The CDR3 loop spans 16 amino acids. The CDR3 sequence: CASSQVIGGQDYGYTF. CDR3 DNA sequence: TGTGCCAGCAGCCAAGTCATCGGGGGACAGGACTATGGCTACACCTTC.

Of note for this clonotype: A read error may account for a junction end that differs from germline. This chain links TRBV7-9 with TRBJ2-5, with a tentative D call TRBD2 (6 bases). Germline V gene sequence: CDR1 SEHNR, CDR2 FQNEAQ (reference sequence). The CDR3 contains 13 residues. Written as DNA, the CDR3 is TGTTCCAGCAGCTCGACTAGTATTGTGACCCAGTACTTC. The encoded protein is CSSSSTSIVTQYF.

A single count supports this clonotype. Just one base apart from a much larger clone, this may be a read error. DNA for the CDR3: TGTGCCAGCGGGTTCCACGAGCAGTACTTC. Translated: CASGFHEQYF. The genes are TRBV28 and TRBJ2-4; D is unclear. The J call may not be correct, given that the DNA end is closer to TRBJ2-7. The germline V gene has CDR1 MDHEN and CDR2 SYDVKM. The CDR3 contains 10 residues.

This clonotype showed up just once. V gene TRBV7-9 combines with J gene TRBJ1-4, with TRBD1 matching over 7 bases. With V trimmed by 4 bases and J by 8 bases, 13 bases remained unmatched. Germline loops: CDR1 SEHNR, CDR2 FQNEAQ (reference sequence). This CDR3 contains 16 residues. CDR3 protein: CASSWETGLEAEKLFF. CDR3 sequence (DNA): TGTGCCAGCAGCTGGGAGACAGGGTTAGAGGCAGAAAAACTGTTTTTT.

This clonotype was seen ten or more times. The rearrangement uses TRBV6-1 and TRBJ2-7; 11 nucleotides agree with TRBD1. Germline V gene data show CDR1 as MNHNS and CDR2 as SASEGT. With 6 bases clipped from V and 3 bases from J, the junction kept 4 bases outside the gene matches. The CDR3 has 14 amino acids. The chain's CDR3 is CASRDRGRLYEQYF. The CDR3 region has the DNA TGTGCCAGCAGGGACAGGGGGCGGCTCTACGAGCAGTACTTC.

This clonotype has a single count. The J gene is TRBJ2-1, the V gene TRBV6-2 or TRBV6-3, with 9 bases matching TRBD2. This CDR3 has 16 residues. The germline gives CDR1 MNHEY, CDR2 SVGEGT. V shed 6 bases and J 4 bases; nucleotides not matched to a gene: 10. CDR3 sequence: CASRVAGGSLYNEQFF. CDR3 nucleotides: TGTGCCAGCAGGGTGGCGGGGGGGTCCTTGTACAATGAGCAGTTCTTC.

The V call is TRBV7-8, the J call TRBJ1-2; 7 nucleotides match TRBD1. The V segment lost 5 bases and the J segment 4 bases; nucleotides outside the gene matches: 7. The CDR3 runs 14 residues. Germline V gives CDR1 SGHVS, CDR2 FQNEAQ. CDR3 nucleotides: TGTGCCAGCAGCCCATCACAGGGGACCTATGGCTACACCTTC. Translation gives CASSPSQGTYGYTF.

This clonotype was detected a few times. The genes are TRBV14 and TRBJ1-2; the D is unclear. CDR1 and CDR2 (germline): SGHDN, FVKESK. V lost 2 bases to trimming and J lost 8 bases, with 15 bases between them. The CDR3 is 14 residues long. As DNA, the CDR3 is TGTGCCAGCAGCCAAACGTCAGGTTACCAGGGCTACACCTTC. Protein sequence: CASSQTSGYQGYTF.